Listed below are T cell receptor beta chains from one sample, sequenced in a study of T cells after yellow fever vaccination. Each CDR3 protein is one row after TCRdb ran MiXCR on the 5' RACE reads. The repertoire consists of 450,000 to 600,000 distinct CDR3 sequences, with roughly 13% occurring once and the leading ten covering more than 12%. This material consisted of PBMCs, taken on the day of the yellow fever booster vaccination. These receptors originate from a man aged 25 to 40 who received the YFV17D yellow fever vaccine. Each CDR3 is given with its conserved first and last residue. Fields, in order: clone size, D gene, J gene, V gene, CDR3 protein, CDR3 DNA. A D gene is named only where the DNA matches it firmly. Where a row states a size, it is once, few, many or the class of an expanded clone; other rows omit it.

.,.,TRBJ2-1,TRBV7-8,CASSLGQGEYNEQFF,TGTGCCAGCAGCTTAGGCCAGGGCGAGTACAATGAGCAGTTCTTC
.,.,TRBJ2-5,TRBV5-1,CASIRGTLKMTGQETQYF,TGCGCCAGCATTCGGGGGACCTTGAAGATGACCGGTCAAGAGACCCAGTACTTC
.,.,TRBJ2-1,TRBV7-8,CASSSLAGISYNEQFF,TGTGCCAGCAGTTCACTCGCCGGCATATCCTACAATGAGCAGTTCTTC
.,.,TRBJ2-1,TRBV29-1,CSVEGRAVRSYNEQFF,TGCAGCGTTGAAGGGAGGGCAGTTCGCTCCTACAATGAGCAGTTCTTC
.,TRBD1,TRBJ2-1,TRBV20-1,CCASVVGQGTYNEQFF,TGCTGTGCTAGCGTCGTCGGACAGGGAACCTACAATGAGCAGTTCTTC
many,TRBD1,TRBJ2-1,TRBV10-2,CASRIRQGHEQFF,TGCGCCAGCAGAATTCGACAGGGGCATGAGCAGTTCTTC
.,.,TRBJ1-5,TRBV15,CATQPTDYSNQPQHF,TGTGCCACCCAGCCGACGGATTATAGCAATCAGCCCCAGCATTTT
.,.,TRBJ2-1,TRBV7-2,CASHPRRFGNEQFF,TGTGCCAGCCACCCAAGGAGGTTCGGCAATGAGCAGTTCTTC
.,TRBD2,TRBJ2-3,TRBV2,CASSETSGIADTQYF,TGTGCCAGCAGTGAAACTAGCGGGATCGCAGATACGCAGTATTTT
.,.,TRBJ1-1,TRBV10-2,CASSDLATKEAFF,TGCGCCAGCAGTGATTTGGCTACGAAAGAAGCTTTCTTT
few,.,TRBJ2-7,TRBV7-9,CASSSGQTFSYEQYF,TGTGCCAGCAGCTCAGGACAGACCTTTTCCTACGAGCAGTACTTC
.,.,TRBJ2-7,TRBV7-9,CASSLPSGRRGGEQYF,TGTGCCAGCAGCTTACCGTCGGGCAGGAGGGGCGGCGAGCAGTACTTC
.,TRBD1,TRBJ1-2,TRBV5-1,CASTQGAGDRGNYGYTF,TGCGCCAGCACCCAAGGGGCTGGGGACAGGGGCAACTATGGCTACACCTTC
.,.,TRBJ2-4,TRBV6-5,CASSYSRRNAKNIQYF,TGTGCCAGCAGTTACTCCCGTCGGAATGCCAAAAACATTCAGTACTTC
few,.,TRBJ2-1,TRBV14,CASSQAISAYSFNEQFF,TGTGCCAGCAGCCAAGCTATTAGTGCGTACAGCTTCAATGAGCAGTTCTTC
.,.,TRBJ1-2,TRBV5-1,CASSLAPAQTYGYTF,TGCGCCAGCAGCTTGGCCCCGGCGCAGACCTATGGCTACACCTTC
.,.,TRBJ2-3,TRBV25-1,CASSESAFSTDTQYF,TGTGCCAGCAGTGAATCTGCCTTTAGCACAGATACGCAGTATTTT
.,.,TRBJ2-1,TRBV7-9,CASSPRVGRYNEQFF,TGTGCCAGCAGCCCTCGTGTAGGTCGGTACAATGAGCAGTTCTTC
.,.,TRBJ2-5,TRBV5-5,CASSLAAYRNQETQYF,TGTGCCAGCAGCTTGGCGGCATATCGGAATCAAGAGACCCAGTACTTC
.,.,TRBJ2-7,TRBV20-1,CSAERGLAEQYF,TGCAGTGCTGAAAGGGGGTTGGCCGAGCAGTACTTC
few,.,TRBJ2-5,TRBV7-8,CASSADWTQYF,TGTGCCAGCAGCGCCGATTGGACCCAGTACTTC
few,TRBD2,TRBJ2-7,TRBV20-1,CSARGAAGIYEQYF,TGCAGTGCTAGAGGTGCAGCGGGGATCTACGAGCAGTACTTC
.,TRBD2,TRBJ2-5,TRBV20-1,CSARPGTTGETQYF,TGCAGTGCCCGACCCGGGACTACGGGGGAGACCCAGTACTTC
.,.,TRBJ2-5,TRBV29-1,CSAGTRETQYF,TGCAGCGCCGGGACAAGAGAGACCCAGTACTTC
.,.,TRBJ2-3,TRBV19,CASSVGYGDTQYF,TGTGCCAGTAGTGTAGGGTATGGAGATACGCAGTATTTT
few,TRBD2,TRBJ2-1,TRBV20-1,CSAPGLAGLTGYNEQFF,TGCAGTGCTCCGGGACTAGCGGGACTTACTGGCTACAATGAGCAGTTCTTC